The present TCR beta chain was sequenced within a study of shared clonotypes between healthy human individuals. This CDR3 is built from 13 residues. Per germline, CDR1 SNHLY and CDR2 FYNNEI. With 1 base removed from V and 8 bases from J, the gap between germline ends came to 11 bases. The sorted-subset replicate PCRs were given roughly 190 ng DNA, which is approximately 30,000 T cell genomes. Clones were read by immunoSEQ multiplex PCR, and TCRdb kept only the in-frame ones, dropping some. The table shows about 2 million clones, with approximately 94% occurring only once. CD8 cells regarded as naive lacked CD45RO, were positively chosen for CCR7, and omitted terminally differentiated effector memory CD45RA+ cells.

The chain is built from TRBV2 and TRBJ1-2; tentatively, D is TRBD1 (5 bases). The sequenced sample was naive CD8+ T cells sorted from blood. This receptor was identified in a man younger than 30 in good health. For the CDR3, the DNA is TGTGCCAGCAGTGAAGGTTCAGGGAGAGGCTACACCTTC. Translation: CASSEGSGRGYTF.